A single T cell receptor beta chain is shown here with its context. This entry is derived from a study of cytomegalovirus exposure and HLA in healthy donors. Amplification used 60 Vbeta primers and 13 Jbeta primers. Sequenced by immunoSEQ multiplex PCR; TCRdb stores in-frame clones only, minus some. The sample shows approximately 110,000 clones, around 70% of them seen only once. The V gene's germline CDR1 is SGHTA and CDR2 FQGTGA. Trimming removed 2 bases at V and 5 bases at J, with 18 bases between. The CDR3 is made up of 16 amino acids. The clonotype was recovered from a woman in her thirties or forties in good health and CMV-seronegative. Input material: PBMCs. The chain carries TRBV7-3 and TRBJ1-1; D is perhaps TRBD1 (6 bases). This CDR3 reads CASSLVGSGGRTEAFF. The CDR3 DNA sequence: TGTGCCAGCAGCTTAGTGGGGAGTGGGGGCAGGACTGAAGCTTTCTTT.